This entry concerns a single T cell receptor (beta chain). These data belong to a study of blood T cell repertoires in COVID-19. Study overall: PBMCs, B-cell-depleted T cells, or T cells provided the cDNA or gDNA that made up the material.

CDR3 length: 13 amino acids. Trimming cost V 5 bases and J 5 bases, with 12 bases left between them. The table came from immunoSEQ multiplex PCR; TCRdb's copy has only in-frame clones and leaves some out. The sample records about 500,000 clones, around nine tenths being singletons. Patients from Seattle were sampled longitudinally, starting during active infection. The sequence was collected from a woman aged 45-65 years with COVID-19, enrolled during active disease. The chain is built from TRBV12-3 or TRBV12-4 and TRBJ1-1; no clear D gene. The sample taken for sequencing was peripheral blood. In DNA form, the CDR3 reads TGTGCCAGCAGTCTTCCACGCGGGACTGAAGCTTTCTTT. It specifies CASSLPRGTEAFF.